Listed here are 10 T cell receptor beta chains from one sample, sequenced in a study of cytomegalovirus exposure and HLA in healthy donors. 13 Jbeta primers and 60 Vbeta primers were used for the PCR. The repertoire was sequenced with immunoSEQ multiplex PCR; TCRdb's copy has only in-frame clones and lacks some. The table lists 75,000 to 95,000 clones. Sequencing used PBMCs. The receptors here all came from a girl between 10 and 17 years old in good health and CMV-seropositive.

The chain couples TRBV18 to TRBJ1-6; tentatively, D is TRBD1 (5 bases). V lost 1 base, J lost 5 bases, and 15 bases lay in between. This CDR3 comprises 17 residues. Germline V CDR1 and CDR2: KGHSH, LQKENI. This CDR3 is CASSPLAAGVDNSPLHF. CDR3 coding DNA: TGTGCCAGCTCACCACTAGCAGCGGGGGTGGATAATTCACCCCTCCACTTT. Supplemented by reference TRBV18 and TRBJ1-6, the full variable domain reads NAGVMQNPRHLVRRRGQEARLRCSPMKGHSHVYWYRQLPEEGLKFMVYLQKENIIDESGMPKERFSAEFPKEGPSILRIQQVVRGDSAAYFCASSPLAAGVDNSPLHFGNGTRLTVT.

A remark on this clone: The junction differs from germline at one of its ends, possibly a read error. The V gene is TRBV29-1, the J gene TRBJ1-2; 10 bases are shared with TRBD1. The germline CDR1 and CDR2 sequences are SQVTM and ANQGSEA. The CDR3 contains 11 residues. CDR3 loop: CSTIEGDRGYF. DNA of the CDR3: TGCAGCACGATAGAAGGGGACAGGGGTTACTTC.

The CDR3 DNA sequence: TGTGCCACCAGCAGAGCCGGACAGGGGGACTCCTCCTACGAGCAGTACTTC. It translates to CATSRAGQGDSSYEQYF. The chain couples TRBV15 to TRBJ2-7; TRBD1 matches at 10 bases. Germline CDR1 LNHNV, CDR2 YYDKDF (reference sequence). There are 17 residues in the CDR3. J was trimmed by 0 bases and V by 1 base; bases with no gene match: 6.

V usage is TRBV5-1 and J usage is TRBJ2-7; 11 bases fit TRBD2. CDR1 and CDR2 from the germline V gene are SGHRS and YFSETQ. This CDR3 is built from 18 residues. V lost 4 bases to trimming and J lost 2 bases; unmatched junction nucleotides: 14. CDR3 in DNA: TGCGCCAGCAGCCCCTGGGGGGGACTAGCGGCGAGCGCCTACGAGCAGTACTTC. Residues: CASSPWGGLAASAYEQYF.

The V and J genes are TRBV9 and TRBJ2-2, with TRBD2 matching 11 bases. The CDR3 totals 20 residues. With V trimmed by 3 bases and J by 0 bases, 13 bases remained unmatched. Per the germline V gene, CDR1 is SGDLS and CDR2 is YYNGEE. This CDR3 is CASSDPTGTSGFANTGELFF. In DNA, the CDR3 is TGTGCCAGCAGCGACCCGACCGGGACTAGCGGCTTCGCGAACACCGGGGAGCTGTTTTTT.

CDR3 amino acids: CASSPLAGSAYEQYV. The DNA for the CDR3 is TGTGCCAGCAGTCCTCTTGCGGGAAGTGCCTACGAGCAGTACGTC. V gene TRBV28 combines with J gene TRBJ2-7; a weak D match, TRBD2 (6 bases). Germline V lookup: CDR1 MDHEN, CDR2 SYDVKM. Trimming took off 5 bases at V and 2 bases at J, with 16 bases between the two ends. The CDR3 is 15 residues long.

The chain carries TRBV7-2 and TRBJ1-5; weak D call: TRBD1 (6 bases). Trimming shortened V by 4 bases and J by 11 bases, and 18 bases separated the two germline ends. In germline, CDR1 is SGHTA, CDR2 FQGNSA. The CDR3 totals 14 residues. CDR3 protein: CASSSIGGAGAQHF. The CDR3 region has the DNA TGTGCCAGCAGCTCGATAGGGGGGGCGGGGGCCCAGCATTTT.

Comment on this clone: Other DNA sequences of this sample code for an identical CDR3. V gene TRBV30 combines with J gene TRBJ2-3; D not resolved. The V gene's germline CDR1 is GTSNPN and CDR2 SVGIG (reference sequence). Trimming stripped 4 bases from V and 4 bases from J, with 18 bases between. The CDR3 totals 15 residues. The CDR3 DNA reads as TGTGCCTGGATTGCGACCGGCGGATACGCAGATACGCAGTATTTT. It codes for CAWIATGGYADTQYF.

The gene calls are TRBV9 and TRBJ2-1; 14 nucleotides match TRBD2. The CDR3 sequence is 20 residues long. J gave up 0 bases and V 4 bases, and 12 bases lay outside the gene matches. In germline, CDR1 is SGDLS, CDR2 YYNGEE. The CDR3 loop is CASSYRLAGGPRSSYNEQFF. For the CDR3, the DNA is TGTGCCAGCAGCTACAGACTAGCGGGGGGGCCCCGGAGCTCCTACAATGAGCAGTTCTTC.

This sequence joins TRBV18 and TRBJ2-7, with 7 positions matching TRBD1. The CDR3 loop spans 14 amino acids. Germline CDR1 reads KGHSH; CDR2 reads LQKENI. Germline trimming cut 6 bases from V and 3 bases from J; bases unmatched to any gene: 8. The CDR3 is CASSYLGTDYEQYF. CDR3 sequence (DNA): TGTGCCAGCTCGTACCTTGGGACAGACTACGAGCAGTACTTC.